The TCR beta chain described here comes from a study of blood T cell repertoires in COVID-19. V lost 5 bases to trimming and J lost 2 bases; unmatched junction nucleotides: 5. Per the germline V gene, CDR1 is SGHDT and CDR2 is YYEEEE. This CDR3 comprises 14 residues. Methods used by the authors: Researchers report that nucleated cell counts were estimated from reference gene primer amplification. Assay used: immunoSEQ multiplex PCR; TCRdb lists only in-frame clones, some missing. That table is the source of V, J and clone size, and D and trimming were worked out from the DNA. Of around 110,000 clones listed, 90% are singletons.

The sample comprised peripheral blood. The chain links TRBV5-6 to TRBJ1-2; 8 bases are a match to TRBD1. This sequence was found in a human donor with active COVID-19. The donor label of this sample is uncertain. CDR3 DNA sequence: TGTGCCAGCAGTTGGACAGGGTTCAACTATGGCTACACCTTC. This encodes CASSWTGFNYGYTF.